The present T cell receptor beta chain was sequenced within a study of cytomegalovirus exposure and HLA in healthy donors. General study findings and limits: A link between a missense DCLRE1C variant and TCR beta V- and J-gene trimming emerged from a later analysis. According to reports, the classifier identified cytomegalovirus status with high specificity and sensitivity. The presence/absence work took it that sequencing depth was about the same across donors.

The CDR3 length is 15 residues. CDR1 and CDR2 (germline): SGHNT, YENEEA. The germline V and J ends were trimmed by 5 bases and 0 bases, with 11 bases remaining between them. Details on this clone: Antigen specificity is unknown.

Primers included in the PCR were 60 Vbeta and 13 Jbeta primers. In the source study's methods: Per a later analysis, the number of unique TCR beta chains was approximately 80 million, of which 8.5 million to 11 million were shared. This table comes from immunoSEQ multiplex PCR, and its TCRdb copy is limited to in-frame clones, with some not included. The DNA gave D and trimming, while V, J and clone size come from that table. The sample has around 140,000 clones, just under 85% seen once. Sequenced: PBMCs. The V call is TRBV11-3, the J call TRBJ2-1; D remains unclear. The receptor's source is a woman aged 60-75 years in good health and CMV-seropositive. The CDR3 here is CASSPNRGSYNEQFF. CDR3 nucleotide sequence: TGTGCCAGCAGCCCCAATAGAGGCTCCTACAATGAGCAGTTCTTC.